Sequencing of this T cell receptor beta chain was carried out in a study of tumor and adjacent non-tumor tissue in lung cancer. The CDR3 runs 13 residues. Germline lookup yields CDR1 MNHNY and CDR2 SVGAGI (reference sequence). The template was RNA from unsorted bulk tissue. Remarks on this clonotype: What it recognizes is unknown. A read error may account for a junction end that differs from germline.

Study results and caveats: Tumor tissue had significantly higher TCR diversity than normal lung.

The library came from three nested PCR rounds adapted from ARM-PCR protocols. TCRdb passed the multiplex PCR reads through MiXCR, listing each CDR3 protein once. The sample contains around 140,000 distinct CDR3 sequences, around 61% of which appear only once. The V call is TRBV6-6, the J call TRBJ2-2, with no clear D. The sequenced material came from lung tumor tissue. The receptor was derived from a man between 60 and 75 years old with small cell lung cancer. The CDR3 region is CTSKLEDTGELFF. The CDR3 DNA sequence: TGTACCAGCAAACTCGAGGACACCGGGGAGCTGTTTTTT.